The next 32 T cell receptor beta chains were all read from a single sample in a study of CD8 T cells in Susac syndrome (dated by TCRdb to between 2018 and 2021). The method was the immunoSEQ multiplex PCR assay. RNA was extracted with the RNeasy kit and about 0.5 to 1 ug was reverse transcribed using random hexamers. TCRdb cleaned the public reads at Q25 with fastp, built clones with MiXCR and kept in-frame beta chains. A single entry per CDR3 protein holds the most common genes and DNA from its merged rows. Across this sample there are 200,000 to 300,000 distinct CDR3 sequences, with 96% seen only once. The top ten constitute approximately 0.1% of the sample. Source material: CD4+ T cells from PBMCs. The receptors shown here come from a human donor with Susac syndrome.

V gene TRBV7-9 combines with J gene TRBJ2-1; D might be TRBD2 (5 bases). Trimming stripped 1 base from V and 10 bases from J, with 23 bases between. Germline V gene sequence: CDR1 SEHNR, CDR2 FQNEAQ (reference sequence). This CDR3 contains 17 residues. The CDR3: CASSLEGAPSHPREQFF. The CDR3 region has the DNA TGTGCCAGCAGCTTAGAGGGAGCACCCAGTCACCCCAGAGAGCAGTTCTTC.

A few counts support this clonotype. The chain couples TRBV12-3 or TRBV12-4 to TRBJ1-4; no firm D call. The CDR3 is made up of 12 amino acids. V lost 3 bases and J 5 bases, leaving 4 bases between the germline ends. CDR3 in DNA: TGTGCCAGCAGTTTTGGCAATGAAAAACTGTTTTTT. Protein product: CASSFGNEKLFF.

The rearrangement uses TRBV9 and TRBJ2-3; the D call may be TRBD1 or TRBD2 (5 bases each). The germline gives CDR1 SGDLS, CDR2 YYNGEE. Trimming pared 3 bases from V and 2 bases from J, leaving 13 bases between. The CDR3 contains 15 residues. The CDR3 sequence is CASSEREGTTDTQYF. Here the CDR3 DNA reads TGTGCCAGCAGCGAACGCGAGGGGACCACAGATACGCAGTATTTT.

Worth noting for this clonotype: A read error may account for a junction end that differs from germline. The chain employs TRBV7-7 and TRBJ2-3, with 7 positions matching TRBD1. The CDR3 covers 14 residues. Germline V gives CDR1 SSHAT, CDR2 FNYEAQ (reference sequence). CDR3 protein: CASSLNLGGDTQYF. The CDR3 DNA is TGTGCTAGCAGCCTCAATTTAGGGGGCGATACGCAGTATTTT. The whole variable domain, filled in from reference TRBV7-7 and TRBJ2-3, reads GAGVSQSPRYKVTKRGQDVTLRCDPISSHATLYWYQQALGQGPEFLTYFNYEAQPDKSGLPSDRFSAERPEGSISTLTIQRTEQRDSAMYRCASSLNLGGDTQYFGPGTRLTVL.

V gene TRBV27 combines with J gene TRBJ2-1; 9 bases align to TRBD2. V lost 6 bases, J lost 9 bases, and 9 bases stayed unmatched. CDR3 size: 14 residues. The germline gives CDR1 MNHEY, CDR2 SMNVEV (reference sequence). The CDR3 loop is CASRGSGRSFEQFF. The CDR3 DNA reads as TGTGCCAGCAGGGGAAGCGGGAGGTCTTTTGAGCAGTTCTTC.

J is TRBJ2-5 and V is TRBV7-9; the D gene is possibly TRBD2 (6 bases). Germline loops: CDR1 SEHNR, CDR2 FQNEAQ (reference sequence). The length of the CDR3 is 15 residues. Trimming shortened V by 0 bases and J by 2 bases, and 10 bases separated the two germline ends. CDR3: CASSLAGRDQETQYF. The CDR3 region has the DNA TGTGCCAGCAGCTTAGCCGGGAGAGATCAAGAGACCCAGTACTTC.

The chain has TRBV11-2 and TRBJ2-5; D gene uncertain. Germline V gene sequence: CDR1 SGHAT, CDR2 FQNNGV. Between the trimmed V and J ends, which lost 10 bases and 1 base, there was a span of 10 bases. CDR3 size: 12 residues. The CDR3, as DNA: TGTGCCACTGATCAGGTCCAAGAGACCCAGTACTTC. This codes for CATDQVQETQYF.

The CDR3 loop reads CASSLAAGGGEQYF. DNA for the CDR3: TGTGCCAGCAGTTTAGCGGCAGGGGGCGGAGAGCAGTACTTC. This chain links TRBV12-3 or TRBV12-4 with TRBJ2-7; TRBD1 agrees at 8 bases. V trimming: 0 bases; J trimming: 7 bases; junction bases outside the gene matches: 5. The CDR3 runs to 14 residues.

V gene TRBV9 combines with J gene TRBJ1-1; TRBD1 matches 7 bases. The J segment lost 4 bases and the V segment lost 2 bases, leaving 5 bases of the junction unmatched. The CDR3 loop spans 14 amino acids. CDR1 is SGDLS, CDR2 YYNGEE, per germline. CDR3 region: CASSVRQGGTEAFF. DNA of the CDR3: TGTGCCAGCAGCGTCAGACAGGGAGGCACTGAAGCTTTCTTT. The full variable domain, rest sourced from reference TRBV9 and TRBJ1-1, is DSGVTQTPKHLITATGQRVTLRCSPRSGDLSVYWYQQSLDQGLQFLIQYYNGEERAKGNILERFSAQQFPDLHSELNLSSLELGDSALYFCASSVRQGGTEAFFGQGTRLTVV.

The chain has TRBV24-1 and TRBJ2-5; D gene ambiguous. Germline assignment: CDR1 KGHDR and CDR2 SFDVKD. The CDR3 has 16 residues. V was pared by 4 bases and J by 4 bases, with 18 bases between. Here the CDR3 reads CATSESGVPVGETQYF. Written as DNA, the CDR3 is TGTGCCACCAGTGAATCCGGCGTTCCGGTAGGAGAGACCCAGTACTTC.

This chain links TRBV23-1 with TRBJ1-2, with no clear D. TRBV23-1 carries the ORF label, with uncertain function. This CDR3 comprises 14 residues. The V and J ends lost 3 bases and 4 bases respectively, with 12 bases between them. This CDR3 is CASSHTTASYGYTF. In DNA, the CDR3 is TGCGCCAGCAGTCACACCACAGCTAGCTATGGCTACACCTTC.

This clonotype was observed a few times. This chain uses TRBV20-1 with TRBJ1-5; a possible D gene is TRBD1 (5 bases). Germline assignment: CDR1 DFQATT and CDR2 SNEGSKA (reference sequence). The CDR3 is 13 residues long. V gave up 3 bases and J gave up 0 bases, with 6 bases separating them. The DNA of the CDR3 is TGCAGTGCTAGGGGGGATAGCAATCAGCCCCAGCATTTT. Encoded protein: CSARGDSNQPQHF.

This clonotype was seen once. One junction end disagrees with the germline gene, perhaps due to a read error. This chain uses TRBV7-7 with TRBJ2-5, with a possible D match to TRBD2 (6 bases). CDR1 is SSHAT, CDR2 FNYEAQ, per germline (reference sequence). This CDR3 region has 13 residues. CDR3: CASSRGGVETQYF. The CDR3 DNA reads as TGTGCTAGCAGCCGCGGCGGGGTAGAGACCCAGTACTTC.

In its sample, this clonotype was seen once. The V gene is TRBV29-1, the J gene TRBJ2-1, with 10 positions matching TRBD2. CDR1 and CDR2 from the germline V gene are SQVTM and ANQGSEA. J was trimmed by 2 bases and V by 7 bases; bases with no gene match: 5. CDR3 length equals 14 residues. CDR3 sequence (DNA): TGCAGCGCCGAACTAGCGGGGACCTACAATGAGCAGTTCTTC. It specifies CSAELAGTYNEQFF.

The CDR3 reads CSALDIDYEQYF. Written as DNA, the CDR3 is TGCAGTGCTCTGGACATCGACTACGAGCAGTACTTC. The rearrangement joins TRBV20-1 to TRBJ2-7, with D possibly TRBD1 on 5 matching bases. The CDR3 runs 12 residues. CDR1 and CDR2 from the germline V gene are DFQATT and SNEGSKA (reference sequence). V lost 5 bases to trimming and J lost 3 bases, with 11 bases between them.

V usage is TRBV7-9 and J usage is TRBJ2-7; 11 nucleotides align to TRBD1. Germline V gene data show CDR1 as SEHNR and CDR2 as FQNEAQ (reference sequence). This CDR3 region has 15 residues. J lost 6 bases, V lost 5 bases, and 9 bases had no gene match. The CDR3 nucleotides are TGTGCCAGCAGCCCGAGGGCCGGGACAGGGGGCGAGCAGTACTTC. Its protein is CASSPRAGTGGEQYF.

The genes are TRBV3-1 and TRBJ2-1; TRBD2 matches at 8 bases. Germline V gene data show CDR1 as LGHDT and CDR2 as YNNKEL (reference sequence). CDR3 length: 14 amino acids. V was pared by 1 base and J by 6 bases, with 2 bases of the junction left unmatched. Here the CDR3 reads CASSQAGRVNEQFF. CDR3 in DNA: TGTGCCAGCAGCCAAGCCGGGAGGGTCAATGAGCAGTTCTTC.

Only one count was recorded for this clonotype. V gene TRBV6-6 combines with J gene TRBJ1-1; D call uncertain. The CDR3 is 13 residues long. V lost 2 bases and J lost 4, with 8 bases in between. CDR1 and CDR2 (germline): MNHNY, SVGAGI (reference sequence). CDR3 DNA sequence: TGTGCCAGCAGTTACGCAGGTTCCACTGAAGCTTTCTTT. Translated, it gives CASSYAGSTEAFF.

For this clonotype: At one boundary the junction diverges from the germline segment, which might be a read error. The chain couples TRBV12-3 or TRBV12-4 to TRBJ2-1, with TRBD2 matching over 8 bases. The CDR3 runs to 19 residues. The CDR3 sequence is CASRLEGLVVARPYNEQFF. The CDR3 bases are TGTGCCAGCAGATTAGAGGGACTAGTGGTCGCGCGACCCTACAATGAGCAGTTCTTC.

This chain links TRBV20-1 with TRBJ2-1; 9 nucleotides agree with TRBD2. The CDR3 sequence is 14 residues long. V lost 8 bases to trimming and J lost 8 bases; unmatched junction nucleotides: 13. The germline gives CDR1 DFQATT, CDR2 SNEGSKA (reference sequence). This CDR3 is CSCPFAGGPHEQFF. In nucleotides, the CDR3 is TGCAGTTGTCCCTTTGCGGGAGGGCCGCATGAGCAGTTCTTC.

J is TRBJ1-1 and V is TRBV25-1, with D possibly matching TRBD1 (5 bases). In germline, CDR1 is MGHDK, CDR2 SYGVNS. This CDR3 is built from 13 residues. The V end was cut by 1 base, the J end by 4 bases, with 7 bases between. This CDR3 is CASSESRATEAFF. The CDR3 DNA is TGTGCCAGCAGTGAATCCAGGGCCACTGAAGCTTTCTTT. Filled out from reference TRBV25-1 and TRBJ1-1, the complete variable domain reads EADIYQTPRYLVIGTGKKITLECSQTMGHDKMYWYQQDPGMELHLIHYSYGVNSTEKGDLSSESTVSRIRTEHFPLTLESARPSHTSQYLCASSESRATEAFFGQGTRLTVV.

In this sample, this clonotype turned up once. The chain recombines TRBV20-1 with TRBJ2-3; a weak D match, TRBD2 (5 bases). Germline CDR1 reads DFQATT; CDR2 reads SNEGSKA (reference sequence). V was cut by 3 bases and J by 3 bases, with 13 bases left in between. The CDR3 runs 14 residues. CDR3 nucleotide sequence: TGCAGTGCTAGGCGTTCTGGGGAGACAGATACGCAGTATTTT. Translation gives CSARRSGETDTQYF.

The rearrangement uses TRBV4-1 and TRBJ1-1; D possibly corresponds to TRBD1 (6 bases). This CDR3 is built from 18 residues. Trimming left V 1 base short and J 0 bases short, with 18 bases between. CDR1 is MGHRA and CDR2 is YSYEKL in the germline V gene. The CDR3 spells CASSQGFPNRQVNTEAFF. CDR3 DNA sequence: TGCGCCAGCAGCCAAGGGTTTCCTAACAGACAGGTGAACACTGAAGCTTTCTTT.

The genes are TRBV6-1 and TRBJ2-5, with a weak D call TRBD2 (6 bases). The CDR3 extends over 13 amino acids. V was shortened by 7 bases and J by 1 base, with 10 bases between the two germline ends. In germline, CDR1 is MNHNS, CDR2 SASEGT. For the CDR3, the DNA is TGTGCCAGCATCCTGGGGGGCCAAGAGACCCAGTACTTC. As protein: CASILGGQETQYF.

The rearrangement uses TRBV5-4 and TRBJ2-3; maybe TRBD2 (6 bases). Germline lookup yields CDR1 SGHNT and CDR2 YYREEE (reference sequence). Trimming took off 4 bases at V and 5 bases at J, with 20 bases between the two ends. This CDR3 is built from 16 residues. DNA of the CDR3: TGTGCCAGCAGCCCGGCGGGAAGGGGAGGCAGAGATACGCAGTATTTT. Amino acids: CASSPAGRGGRDTQYF.

V gene TRBV19 combines with J gene TRBJ1-1; D gene unclear. Germline V gene data show CDR1 as LNHDA and CDR2 as SQIVND (reference sequence). Trimming pared 5 bases from V and 0 bases from J, leaving 16 bases between. There are 16 residues in the CDR3. This CDR3 is CASSSTAGLMNTEAFF. The CDR3 DNA sequence: TGTGCCAGTAGTTCCACGGCAGGACTTATGAACACTGAAGCTTTCTTT.

The chain joins TRBV3-1 to TRBJ2-3; TRBD1 agrees at 9 bases. CDR1 and CDR2 (germline): LGHDT, YNNKEL (reference sequence). With 2 bases clipped from V and 2 bases from J, the junction kept 2 bases outside the gene matches. The CDR3 loop spans 15 amino acids. For the CDR3, the DNA is TGTGCCAGCAGCCAAACAGGGGGCAACACAGATACGCAGTATTTT. Residues: CASSQTGGNTDTQYF.

The genes are TRBV9 and TRBJ2-3, with a weak D call TRBD2 (5 bases). V was pared by 0 bases and J by 3 bases, with 11 bases between. CDR1 is SGDLS, CDR2 YYNGEE, per germline. This CDR3 has 15 amino acids. This chain's CDR3 is CASSVAARGTDTQYF. CDR3 nucleotides: TGTGCCAGCAGCGTAGCAGCCCGGGGAACAGATACGCAGTATTTT.

The rearrangement uses TRBV24-1 and TRBJ2-3, with D maybe TRBD1 (7 bases). Per germline, CDR1 KGHDR and CDR2 SFDVKD. CDR3 size: 14 residues. Trimming left V 4 bases short and J 3 bases short, with 10 bases between. The CDR3 loop reads CATSDPGGTDTQYF. CDR3 bases: TGTGCCACCAGTGACCCAGGGGGGACAGATACGCAGTATTTT.

The rearrangement joins TRBV29-1 to TRBJ2-7, with 8 positions matching TRBD2. The CDR3 consists of 13 residues. With V trimmed by 8 bases and J by 3 bases, 9 bases remained unmatched. Germline V gene sequence: CDR1 SQVTM, CDR2 ANQGSEA. The CDR3 loop reads CSPGGGSIYEQYF. CDR3 sequence (DNA): TGCAGCCCCGGCGGGGGGTCCATCTACGAGCAGTACTTC.

This sequence joins TRBV23-1 and TRBJ2-7; 8 bases agree with TRBD1. TRBV23-1 is an ORF; its function is uncertain. The length of the CDR3 is 15 residues. V lost 0 bases and J lost 3; bases outside the gene matches: 4. The CDR3 loop reads CASSQSGTGDYEQYF. CDR3 in DNA: TGCGCCAGCAGTCAATCGGGGACAGGAGACTACGAGCAGTACTTC.

As DNA, the CDR3 is TGTGCCAGCAGCACCCAGGTGAACACTGAAGCTTTCTTT. Its protein product is CASSTQVNTEAFF. V is TRBV5-8 and J is TRBJ1-1; D not certain. Germline CDR1 SGHTS, CDR2 YDEGEE. The CDR3 has 13 amino acids. With 4 bases removed from V and 0 bases from J, the gap between germline ends came to 7 bases.